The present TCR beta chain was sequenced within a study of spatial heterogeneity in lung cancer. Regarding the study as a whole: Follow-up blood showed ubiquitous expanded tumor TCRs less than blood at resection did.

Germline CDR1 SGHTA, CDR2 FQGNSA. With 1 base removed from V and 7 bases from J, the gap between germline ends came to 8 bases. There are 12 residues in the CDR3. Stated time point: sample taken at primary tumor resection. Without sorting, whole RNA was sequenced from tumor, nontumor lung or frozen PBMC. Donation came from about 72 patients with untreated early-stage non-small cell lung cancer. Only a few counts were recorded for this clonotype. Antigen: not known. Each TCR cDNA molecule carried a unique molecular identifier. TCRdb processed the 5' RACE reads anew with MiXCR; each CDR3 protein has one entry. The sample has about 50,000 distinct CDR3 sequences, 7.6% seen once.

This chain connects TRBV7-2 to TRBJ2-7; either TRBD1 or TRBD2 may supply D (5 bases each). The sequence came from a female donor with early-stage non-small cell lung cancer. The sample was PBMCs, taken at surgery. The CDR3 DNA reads TGTGCCAGCAGCTTAGTGGGGACGGAGCAGTACTTC. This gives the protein CASSLVGTEQYF.